This entry lists 13 T cell receptor beta chains sequenced from one sample in a study of blood T cells in healthy people across ages. A second roughly 7 to 11 cycle PCR used barcoded and J-beta primers. A single record per CDR3 protein comes from TCRdb applying MiXCR to the 5' RACE reads. The table shows about 1.5 million distinct CDR3 sequences, with roughly two fifths occurring only once. Specimen: blood. The receptors stem from a woman in her late teens or twenties in good health.

The chain recombines TRBV4-1 with TRBJ1-5; the D is unclear. CDR3 length: 13 amino acids. Per the germline V gene, CDR1 is MGHRA and CDR2 is YSYEKL. V was cut by 3 bases and J by 8 bases, with 11 bases left in between. CDR3: CASSHEGLEPQHF. CDR3 nucleotide sequence: TGCGCCAGCAGCCATGAAGGGTTAGAGCCCCAGCATTTT.

The chain carries TRBV2 and TRBJ1-1; no clear D. Per germline, CDR1 SNHLY and CDR2 FYNNEI. There are 15 residues in the CDR3. The V end was cut by 4 bases, the J end by 1 base, with 13 bases between. The CDR3 sequence: CASSVEGRQNTEAFF. The CDR3 region has the DNA TGTGCCAGCAGTGTAGAGGGTAGGCAGAACACTGAAGCTTTCTTT. Filled out from reference TRBV2 and TRBJ1-1, the complete variable domain reads EPEVTQTPSHQVTQMGQEVILRCVPISNHLYFYWYRQILGQKVEFLVSFYNNEISEKSEIFDDQFSVERPDGSNFTLKIRSTKLEDSAMYFCASSVEGRQNTEAFFGQGTRLTVV.

This clonotype was counted a single time. The J gene is TRBJ2-1, the V gene TRBV24-1; 9 bases are a match to TRBD2. Germline V lookup: CDR1 KGHDR, CDR2 SFDVKD. J was trimmed by 6 bases and V by 4 bases; bases with no gene match: 6. The CDR3 has 15 residues. This CDR3 is CATSDPRAGGNEQFF. In DNA, the CDR3 is TGTGCCACCAGTGACCCCCGAGCGGGAGGCAATGAGCAGTTCTTC.

The chain is built from TRBV28 and TRBJ1-1; D may be TRBD1 (6 bases). CDR1 is MDHEN and CDR2 is SYDVKM in the germline V gene. V shed 5 bases and J shed 9 bases, with 13 bases lying between them. CDR3 length: 12 amino acids. In DNA form, the CDR3 reads TGTGCCAGCAGTACCGGGACATTAAAAGCTTTCTTT. Encoded protein: CASSTGTLKAFF.

The chain carries TRBV3-1 and TRBJ2-7; TRBD1 or TRBD2 may be the D gene (5 bases each). Germline V gene sequence: CDR1 LGHDT, CDR2 YNNKEL (reference sequence). The CDR3 contains 17 residues. Trimming took 2 bases from V and 2 from J, leaving 19 bases between them. Here the CDR3 reads CASSQKILRDGAYEQYF. The CDR3 bases are TGTGCCAGCAGCCAAAAGATCCTCCGGGACGGGGCCTACGAGCAGTACTTC.

The J gene is TRBJ2-1, the V gene TRBV10-3; D remains unclear. The CDR3 has 13 residues. Per the germline V gene, CDR1 is ENHRY and CDR2 is SYGVKD. V dropped 7 bases and J dropped 1 base, with 8 bases sitting between them. In nucleotides, the CDR3 is TGTGCCATCAAAGAAGCGTCCTACAATGAGCAGTTCTTC. Its protein is CAIKEASYNEQFF.

On this clonotype itself: An end of the junction differs from the germline gene, which may be a read error. V gene TRBV7-9 combines with J gene TRBJ1-1; 7 positions match TRBD1. The germline V gene has CDR1 SEHNR and CDR2 FQNEAQ (reference sequence). The CDR3 is 13 residues long. In DNA form, the CDR3 reads TGTGCCGGCAGCGAGGGACAGTTTACTGAAGCTTTCTTT. Translating it yields CAGSEGQFTEAFF.

This sequence joins TRBV6-2 or TRBV6-3 and TRBJ1-5, with no clear D. V gave up 7 bases and J gave up 7 bases, with 11 bases separating them. This CDR3 is 12 amino acids long. Germline-derived CDR1 and CDR2 are MNHEY and SVGEGT. CDR3 region: CASKDGSQPQHF. CDR3 bases: TGTGCCAGCAAAGATGGGTCCCAGCCCCAGCATTTT.

Regarding this clonotype: Sequence at one end of the junction differs from germline and may be a read error. The chain combines TRBV28 with TRBJ2-5; D could derive from TRBD1 or TRBD2 (5 bases each). This CDR3 has 13 residues. Germline lookup yields CDR1 MDHEN and CDR2 SYDVKM. The CDR3 DNA reads TGTGCCAGCAGTGTATGGGACGAGGAGACCCAGTACTTC. Amino acids: CASSVWDEETQYF. Filled out from reference TRBV28 and TRBJ2-5, the complete variable domain reads DVKVTQSSRYLVKRTGEKVFLECVQDMDHENMFWYRQDPGLGLRLIYFSYDVKMKEKGDIPEGYSVSREKKERFSLILESASTNQTSMYLCASSVWDEETQYFGPGTRLLVL.

This clonotype was picked up a small number of times. This chain links TRBV11-2 with TRBJ1-2; tentative D call: TRBD1 (5 bases). The germline V and J ends were trimmed by 4 bases and 7 bases, with 16 bases remaining between them. Germline CDR1 is SGHAT and CDR2 is FQNNGV. This CDR3 comprises 14 residues. The CDR3 is CASSSTLGGFGYTF. Here the CDR3 DNA reads TGTGCCAGCAGCTCCACCCTCGGGGGGTTTGGCTACACCTTC.

V and J are TRBV15 and TRBJ2-7, with D perhaps TRBD1 (6 bases). The CDR3 sequence is 15 residues long. V lost 5 bases and J lost 7, with 21 bases in between. Germline loops: CDR1 LNHNV, CDR2 YYDKDF (reference sequence). CDR3 residues: CATSGRGYLYNEQYF. The CDR3 DNA reads as TGTGCCACCAGCGGAAGGGGGTACCTCTACAATGAGCAGTACTTC. Based on the CDR3 plus reference TRBV15 and TRBJ2-7, the full variable domain is DAMVIQNPRYQVTQFGKPVTLSCSQTLNHNVMYWYQQKSSQAPKLLFHYYDKDFNNEADTPDNFQSRRPNTSFCFLDIRSPGLGDTAMYLCATSGRGYLYNEQYFGPGTRLTVT.

The chain recombines TRBV4-3 with TRBJ2-5; 14 bases line up with TRBD2. Trimming at V came to 4 bases and at J to 5 bases, leaving 3 bases not matched to a gene. The CDR3 totals 15 residues. Per the germline V gene, CDR1 is LGHNA and CDR2 is YSLEER. Here the CDR3 DNA reads TGCGCCAGCAGCCGACTAGCGGGGGGGTATGAGACCCAGTACTTC. It codes for CASSRLAGGYETQYF.

A few counts support this clonotype. This sequence joins TRBV27 and TRBJ1-1; the D is unclear. This CDR3 is built from 13 residues. The V and J ends lost 5 bases and 8 bases respectively, with 15 bases between them. Germline V gene data show CDR1 as MNHEY and CDR2 as SMNVEV (reference sequence). In nucleotides, the CDR3 is TGTGCCAGCAGTCCAAACTCAGGCGGCGAAGCTTTCTTT. It translates to CASSPNSGGEAFF.